A selection of T cell receptor beta chains follows, all from one sample in a study of persistence of HIV-infected CD4 T cells. No antigen has been identified for these receptors. The repertoire was sequenced with immunoSEQ multiplex PCR; TCRdb's copy has only in-frame clones and lacks some. The sample lists about 37,000 clones, approximately 90% occurring once. The sequences come from CD4+ T cells sorted from PBMCs after approximately 19-hour stimulation, collected from a patient who received antiretroviral therapy. These receptors were collected from an adult man with HIV who was CMV-seropositive. CDR3s include the opening cysteine and the closing phenylalanine or tryptophan. The order of the fields is clone size, D gene, J gene, V gene, CDR3 DNA, CDR3 protein. D genes are given only for firm matches. The size of a clone is reported for some rows only, either as once, few or many, or as a class for expanded clones.

abundance: NA; d_gene: NA; j_gene: TRBJ1-4; v_gene: TRBV19; CDR3nt: TGTGCCAGTAGTAATTGGGGCAGGGGTAATGAAAAACTGTTTTTT; CDR3aa: CASSNWGRGNEKLFF
abundance: NA; d_gene: TRBD1; j_gene: TRBJ1-2; v_gene: TRBV29-1; CDR3nt: TGCAGCGCGGTCCGGGACAGGGGGCAGAACTATGGCTACACCTTC; CDR3aa: CSAVRDRGQNYGYTF
abundance: NA; d_gene: NA; j_gene: TRBJ2-2; v_gene: TRBV29-1; CDR3nt: TGCAGCGTTGACAGGTCAAACACCGGGGAGCTGTTTTTT; CDR3aa: CSVDRSNTGELFF
abundance: NA; d_gene: NA; j_gene: TRBJ1-2; v_gene: TRBV7-9; CDR3nt: TGTGCCAGCAGCTTAGGCGGCGTCCAGAAAAATAACTATGGCTACACCTTC; CDR3aa: CASSLGGVQKNNYGYTF
abundance: once; d_gene: NA; j_gene: TRBJ1-1; v_gene: TRBV29-1; CDR3nt: TGCAGCGTTAAAGGGAAAGGCACTGAAGCTTTCTTT; CDR3aa: CSVKGKGTEAFF
abundance: NA; d_gene: TRBD1; j_gene: TRBJ1-2; v_gene: TRBV29-1; CDR3nt: TGCAGCGTGATTCCGGGTGGGACAGGGCGAGGCTACACCTTC; CDR3aa: CSVIPGGTGRGYTF
abundance: NA; d_gene: NA; j_gene: TRBJ2-7; v_gene: TRBV6-1; CDR3nt: TGTGCCAGCAGTGAAGGCTGGCTTGCGGGCTACGAGCAGTACTTC; CDR3aa: CASSEGWLAGYEQYF
abundance: NA; d_gene: NA; j_gene: TRBJ1-1; v_gene: TRBV6-5; CDR3nt: TGTGCCAGCCTCCCAACCAGGGGCACTGAAGCTTTCTTT; CDR3aa: CASLPTRGTEAFF
abundance: NA; d_gene: NA; j_gene: TRBJ1-4; v_gene: TRBV5-5; CDR3nt: TGTGCCAGCAGCTTGGCCTTGGGGGTCAGGGAAAAACTGTTTTTT; CDR3aa: CASSLALGVREKLFF
abundance: NA; d_gene: NA; j_gene: TRBJ2-3; v_gene: TRBV3-1/TRBV3-2; CDR3nt: TGTGCCAGCAGCCATGGCTCATATCGCACAGATACGCAGTATTTT; CDR3aa: CASSHGSYRTDTQYF
abundance: once; d_gene: NA; j_gene: TRBJ2-6; v_gene: TRBV14; CDR3nt: TGTGCCAGCAGCCAAGATACAAGAGCTGGGGCCAACGTCCTGACTTTC; CDR3aa: CASSQDTRAGANVLTF
abundance: NA; d_gene: NA; j_gene: TRBJ1-2; v_gene: TRBV27; CDR3nt: TGTGCCAGCAGGGAGCTGACAGGCCTTCTATCTGGCTACACCTTC; CDR3aa: CASRELTGLLSGYTF
abundance: NA; d_gene: NA; j_gene: TRBJ2-7; v_gene: TRBV12-3/TRBV12-4; CDR3nt: TGTGCCAGCAGTTTTTCGGGGGCGGGGCAGTACTTC; CDR3aa: CASSFSGAGQYF
abundance: NA; d_gene: NA; j_gene: TRBJ1-2; v_gene: TRBV6-5; CDR3nt: TGTGCCAGCACTTCGGGACGGCTCTATGGCTACACCTTC; CDR3aa: CASTSGRLYGYTF
abundance: once; d_gene: NA; j_gene: TRBJ1-2; v_gene: TRBV30; CDR3nt: TGTGCCTGGACGAGGGGGGGGAACTATGGCTACACCTTC; CDR3aa: CAWTRGGNYGYTF
abundance: NA; d_gene: NA; j_gene: TRBJ2-5; v_gene: TRBV5-8; CDR3nt: TGTGCCAGCAGCTTGCCCCGAGAGACCCAGTACTTC; CDR3aa: CASSLPRETQYF
abundance: NA; d_gene: NA; j_gene: TRBJ2-6; v_gene: TRBV7-2; CDR3nt: TGTGCCAGCAGCTTAGCGTATACGTCGGCGGCCAACGTCCTGACTTTC; CDR3aa: CASSLAYTSAANVLTF
abundance: NA; d_gene: TRBD1; j_gene: TRBJ1-6; v_gene: TRBV5-1; CDR3nt: TGCGCCAGCAGCTTGTCCGCCGGGACAGGGAATTCACCCCTCCACTTT; CDR3aa: CASSLSAGTGNSPLHF
abundance: NA; d_gene: NA; j_gene: TRBJ2-2; v_gene: TRBV9; CDR3nt: TGTGCCAGCAGCGTACTGGCCTTTAGGACCGGGGAGCTGTTTTTT; CDR3aa: CASSVLAFRTGELFF
abundance: NA; d_gene: TRBD1; j_gene: TRBJ1-3; v_gene: TRBV30; CDR3nt: TGTGCCTGGAGTCCCGACAGGGAAGGAAACACCATATATTTT; CDR3aa: CAWSPDREGNTIYF
abundance: NA; d_gene: NA; j_gene: TRBJ1-2; v_gene: TRBV5-1; CDR3nt: TGCGCCAGCAGCCCGCGGGCTCAACCCTGGGGCTACACCTTC; CDR3aa: CASSPRAQPWGYTF
abundance: NA; d_gene: NA; j_gene: TRBJ1-2; v_gene: TRBV6-1; CDR3nt: TGTGCCAGCAGTGATGGGACGGTATTCTATGGCTACACCTTC; CDR3aa: CASSDGTVFYGYTF
abundance: NA; d_gene: NA; j_gene: TRBJ1-3; v_gene: TRBV13; CDR3nt: TGTGCCAGCAGCAGGGGGATTGGAAACACCATATATTTT; CDR3aa: CASSRGIGNTIYF